These 15 T cell receptor beta chains originate from one sample sequenced in a study of T cell clonality in common variable immunodeficiency (dated by TCRdb to the mid-2010s). Receptor libraries were prepared by the immunoSEQ multiplex PCR assay. TCRdb mirrors the immuneACCESS table, restricted to in-frame sequences. Some clones are absent from its copies; in checked studies, under half trace to an unresolved V gene, and the reason for the others is unknown. The table gives around 57,000 clones for this sample, with none occurring only once. Nearly 3.5% of the sample comes from the top ten. Sequenced input: peripheral blood mononuclear cells. The receptors were gathered from a person aged 18 to 69 in good health.

This clone was seen at least ten times. The read terminates 3 residues before the CDR3 end, so the remaining end is supplied by the germline J gene. This rearrangement joins TRBV30 to TRBJ2-1; 9 bases map to TRBD2. Germline lookup yields CDR1 GTSNPN and CDR2 SVGIG (reference sequence). The V and J ends lost 7 bases and 7 bases, in that order; junction bases with no gene match: 14. The CDR3 is made up of 15 amino acids. CDR3 in amino acids: CAFSRAGGPGNEQFF. CDR3 DNA (partial): TGTGCCTTCAGTCGGGCGGGAGGGCCCGGAAATGAG.

This clone came up many times. Read sequence stops 3 residues before the CDR3 end, and the germline J gene provides the missing end. The chain links TRBV5-6 to TRBJ2-2; D uncertain. The CDR3 has 14 residues. Germline CDR1 reads SGHDT; CDR2 reads YYEEEE. V was clipped by 0 bases and J by 1 base, with 4 bases between them. CDR3 DNA (partial): TGTGCCAGCAGCTTGGATCTGAACACCGGGGAG. As protein: CASSLDLNTGE. The entire CDR3 reads CASSLDLNTGELFF.

This clone appeared many times. The CDR3 end lies 3 residues beyond the end of the read and is filled in from the germline J gene. The chain carries TRBV2 and TRBJ1-1; the D gene is possibly TRBD1 (6 bases). Germline V lookup: CDR1 SNHLY, CDR2 FYNNEI. V was pared by 8 bases and J by 2 bases, with 12 bases between. The CDR3 length is 13 residues. The CDR3 loop is CASLQDRNTEAFF. CDR3 DNA, as far as it was read: TGTGCCAGCCTCCAGGACAGAAACACTGAA.

This clone was observed at least ten times. The read ends 3 residues early relative to the CDR3; the germline J gene fills the gap. The chain combines TRBV5-1 with TRBJ2-2, with D uncertain. Germline CDR1 reads SGHRS; CDR2 reads YFSETQ. The CDR3 totals 15 residues. Trimming took off 1 base at V and 2 bases at J, with 9 bases between the two ends. CDR3 DNA (partial): TGCGCCAGCAGCTTGCAAACGACAAACACCGGGGAG. This codes for CASSLQTTNTGE. The whole CDR3 region reads CASSLQTTNTGELFF.

This clone was observed many times. The read is 3 residues too short to cover the CDR3 end, so that end is filled in from the germline J gene. This sequence joins TRBV30 and TRBJ2-7, with D possibly being TRBD1 (5 bases). Germline V gives CDR1 GTSNPN, CDR2 SVGIG (reference sequence). The CDR3 runs 15 residues. V was shortened by 0 bases and J by 0 bases, with 12 bases between the two germline ends. CDR3 DNA (partial): TGTGCCTGGAGTGTACAGGCTGCCAGCTCCTACGAG. This translates into CAWSVQAASSYE. The complete CDR3 protein is CAWSVQAASSYEQYF.

This clone has ten or more counts. Coverage ceases 3 residues before the CDR3 finishes, and the germline J gene fills in the end. The J gene is TRBJ2-7, the V gene TRBV6-4, with 11 bases matching TRBD2. Trimming removed 6 bases from V and 3 bases from J; junction bases left unmatched: 16. Germline CDR1 is MRHNA and CDR2 is SNTAGT. This CDR3 region has 18 residues. This CDR3 is CASSDHSGRALRLYEQYF. The CDR3 bases that were read are TGTGCCAGCAGCGACCATAGCGGGAGGGCCCTGCGACTCTACGAG.

Worth noting for this clone: Sequencing ends 3 residues short of the CDR3 end; the germline J gene provides the rest. The chain has TRBV18 and TRBJ2-5; perhaps TRBD2 as D (5 bases). Per germline, CDR1 KGHSH and CDR2 LQKENI. The CDR3 totals 15 residues. With 6 bases removed from V and 5 bases from J, the gap between germline ends came to 19 bases. The CDR3 sequence is CASSQTAGVEETQYF. Incomplete CDR3 DNA: TGTGCCAGCTCTCAGACGGCCGGGGTCGAGGAGACC.

This clone was observed many times. Read data end 3 residues before the CDR3 end; the end is taken from the germline J gene. V is TRBV6-1 and J is TRBJ2-2; 8 bases are shared with TRBD2. In germline, CDR1 is MNHNS, CDR2 SASEGT. Germline trimming cut 0 bases from V and 2 bases from J; bases unmatched to any gene: 8. The CDR3 has 18 residues. CDR3 protein: CASSEALFGRGNTGELFF. The DNA read from the CDR3 is TGTGCCAGCAGTGAAGCTCTTTTCGGGAGGGGAAACACCGGGGAG.

In its sample, this clone was seen many times. The sequenced fragment ends 3 residues before the CDR3 boundary, so the rest is inferred from the germline J gene. This sequence joins TRBV6-2 or TRBV6-3 and TRBJ2-7; a possible D gene is TRBD2 (5 bases). The CDR3 consists of 15 residues. Trimming shortened V by 2 bases and J by 1 base, and 12 bases separated the two germline ends. Germline values: CDR1 MNHEY, CDR2 SVGEGT. The CDR3 spells CASSYPRTGSYEQYF. The sequenced part of the CDR3 DNA is TGTGCCAGCAGTTACCCAAGGACTGGTTCCTACGAG.

As regards this clone: The CDR3 end is not reached by the read, which stops 3 residues before it; the germline J gene fills it in. The rearrangement uses TRBV20-1 and TRBJ2-7; D may be TRBD2 (7 bases). The V gene lost 6 bases and the J gene lost 2 bases, with 20 bases spanning the gap. The CDR3 runs to 15 residues. Germline lookup yields CDR1 DFQATT and CDR2 SNEGSKA (reference sequence). The DNA read from the CDR3 is TGCAGTGCGAGGGGGAGGGAACCCCTTCCCTACGAG. It yields the protein CSARGREPLPYE. The CDR3, in full, reads CSARGREPLPYEQYF.

This clone was observed many times. The read stops 3 residues short of the end of the CDR3; the missing end is completed from the germline J gene. The genes are TRBV6-1 and TRBJ1-1; no clear D gene. Germline V gene sequence: CDR1 MNHNS, CDR2 SASEGT. The ends were cut back, 2 bases at V and 7 bases at J, with 8 bases in the middle. CDR3 length: 12 residues. The CDR3 protein is CASSELPSEAFF. The CDR3 bases that were read are TGTGCCAGCAGTGAACTGCCCAGTGAA.

This clone was detected ten times or more. The sequenced fragment ends 3 residues before the CDR3 boundary, so the rest is inferred from the germline J gene. The chain carries TRBV7-9 and TRBJ1-1; 9 nucleotides line up with TRBD1. The CDR3 covers 15 residues. The germline CDR1 and CDR2 sequences are SEHNR and FQNEAQ (reference sequence). Partial CDR3 DNA: TGTGCCAGCAGCTTAGGGACAGGGGCGCTTACGGCC. This gives the protein CASSLGTGALTA. The entire CDR3 is CASSLGTGALTAAFF. The whole variable domain, remainder taken from reference TRBV7-9 and TRBJ1-1, is DTGVSQNPRHKITKRGQNVTFRCDPISEHNRLYWYRQTLGQGPEFLTYFQNEAQLEKSRLLSDRFSAERPKGSFSTLEIQRTEQGDSAMYLCASSLGTGALTAAFFGQGTRLTVV.

This clone was observed at least ten times. The read terminates 3 residues ahead of where the CDR3 ends, so the germline J gene completes it. The chain links TRBV19 to TRBJ1-2, with no clear D. Between the trimmed V and J ends, which lost 8 bases and 4 bases, there was a span of 14 bases. The CDR3 is 13 residues long. Germline V gene sequence: CDR1 LNHDA, CDR2 SQIVND (reference sequence). Partial CDR3 DNA: TGTGCCAGTGCCTTTACCGTTAGCTATGGC. Its protein product is CASAFTVSYG. The full CDR3 protein reads CASAFTVSYGYTF.

This clone was detected ten times or more. The sequence runs out 3 residues before the end of the CDR3; the remainder is reconstructed from the germline J gene. The chain is built from TRBV20-1 and TRBJ2-3, with 11 bases identical to TRBD2. CDR1 DFQATT and CDR2 SNEGSKA come from the germline V gene (reference sequence). Losses at the gene ends were 5 bases for V and 2 bases for J; bases not matched to a gene: 12. The CDR3 sequence is 17 residues long. The sequenced CDR3 bases are TGCAGTGCTCCTGGACTAGCGGGTAACTACCTCACAGATACG. The encoded protein is CSAPGLAGNYLTDT. The complete CDR3 reads CSAPGLAGNYLTDTQYF.

This clone was seen ten or more times. The sequence runs out 3 residues before the end of the CDR3; the remainder is reconstructed from the germline J gene. This sequence joins TRBV2 and TRBJ2-5; 8 nucleotides line up with TRBD2. This CDR3 has 11 residues. From germline, CDR1 is SNHLY and CDR2 FYNNEI. CDR3 sequence reads: CAGAGVETQYF. The part of the CDR3 DNA that was read is TGTGCAGGAGCGGGAGTGGAGACC. Combining the CDR3 with reference TRBV2 and TRBJ2-5 gives the whole variable domain EPEVTQTPSHQVTQMGQEVILRCVPISNHLYFYWYRQILGQKVEFLVSFYNNEISEKSEIFDDQFSVERPDGSNFTLKIRSTKLEDSAMYFCAGAGVETQYFGPGTRLLVL.